A selection of T cell receptor beta chains follows, all from one sample in a study of T cells in Graves' hyperthyroidism and ophthalmopathy. TCRdb redid the calling of the multiplex PCR reads with MiXCR, one entry per CDR3 protein. Of some 370,000 distinct CDR3 sequences listed, about 18% were seen once; the top ten hold around a third. Sample: blood. The receptor set was obtained from a woman in her thirties with Graves' hyperthyroidism that later progressed to Graves' ophthalmopathy. Both conserved end residues are part of each CDR3. D genes are given only for firm matches. The size entry is marked missing in some rows and otherwise reads once, few, many or a size class.

v_gene: TRBV19
d_gene: NA
abundance: few
j_gene: TRBJ1-5
CDR3aa: CASSIDLAYSGDNQPQHF
CDR3nt: TGTGCCAGTAGTATAGATCTCGCATACAGCGGAGATAATCAGCCCCAGCATTTT

v_gene: TRBV7-8
d_gene: TRBD1
abundance: NA
j_gene: TRBJ2-5
CDR3aa: CATGHRGRLVETQYF
CDR3nt: TGTGCCACAGGCCACAGGGGGCGCCTGGTAGAGACCCAGTACTTC

v_gene: TRBV27
d_gene: TRBD2
abundance: many
j_gene: TRBJ2-7
CDR3aa: CASSLWASGSPIPYEQYF
CDR3nt: TGTGCCAGCAGTTTATGGGCTAGCGGGAGTCCGATCCCCTACGAGCAGTACTTC

v_gene: TRBV6-2/TRBV6-3
d_gene: NA
abundance: few
j_gene: TRBJ1-6
CDR3aa: CASSYIPTDYSPLHF
CDR3nt: TGTGCCAGCAGTTACATACCCACGGATTATTCACCCCTCCACTTT

v_gene: TRBV10-2
d_gene: NA
abundance: many
j_gene: TRBJ1-1
CDR3aa: CASSAVNTEAFF
CDR3nt: TGCGCCAGCTCTGCGGTGAACACTGAAGCTTTCTTT

v_gene: TRBV6-6
d_gene: NA
abundance: many
j_gene: TRBJ2-1
CDR3aa: CASSYSGGTYNEQFF
CDR3nt: TGTGCCAGCAGTTACTCGGGGGGCACCTACAATGAGCAGTTCTTC

v_gene: TRBV12-3/TRBV12-4
d_gene: NA
abundance: many
j_gene: TRBJ2-3
CDR3aa: CASSLVPPPWDTQYF
CDR3nt: TGTGCCAGCAGTTTAGTGCCTCCTCCGTGGGATACGCAGTATTTT

v_gene: TRBV19
d_gene: NA
abundance: many
j_gene: TRBJ1-1
CDR3aa: CASSIQGTGTEAFF
CDR3nt: TGTGCCAGTAGTATACAGGGAACCGGCACTGAAGCTTTCTTT

v_gene: TRBV4-1
d_gene: NA
abundance: many
j_gene: TRBJ2-3
CDR3aa: CASSQGPGHPGTDTQYF
CDR3nt: TGCGCCAGCAGCCAAGGACCGGGACACCCTGGGACAGATACGCAGTATTTT

v_gene: TRBV12-3/TRBV12-4
d_gene: NA
abundance: many
j_gene: TRBJ1-1
CDR3aa: CASRDSTGNTEAFF
CDR3nt: TGTGCCAGCAGGGATAGCACAGGGAACACTGAAGCTTTCTTT

v_gene: TRBV12-3/TRBV12-4
d_gene: TRBD2
abundance: few
j_gene: TRBJ2-1
CDR3aa: CASSSLIAGVGNEQFF
CDR3nt: TGTGCCAGCAGTTCCCTAATAGCGGGAGTGGGTAATGAGCAGTTCTTC

v_gene: TRBV20-1
d_gene: NA
abundance: many
j_gene: TRBJ2-7
CDR3aa: CSATEEGHYEQYF
CDR3nt: TGCAGTGCTACCGAGGAGGGCCACTACGAGCAGTACTTC

v_gene: TRBV6-5
d_gene: TRBD2
abundance: few
j_gene: TRBJ2-5
CDR3aa: CASSYSTSVGTETQYF
CDR3nt: TGTGCCAGCAGTTACTCGACTAGCGTGGGGACAGAGACCCAGTACTTC

v_gene: TRBV10-3
d_gene: NA
abundance: NA
j_gene: TRBJ1-5
CDR3aa: CAISESLGVNQPQHF
CDR3nt: TGTGCCATCAGTGAGTCTCTCGGGGTCAATCAGCCCCAGCATTTT

v_gene: TRBV2
d_gene: NA
abundance: NA
j_gene: TRBJ2-1
CDR3aa: CASSEYGALDNEQFF
CDR3nt: TGTGCCAGCAGTGAGTACGGGGCTTTGGACAATGAGCAGTTCTTC

v_gene: TRBV12-3/TRBV12-4
d_gene: NA
abundance: once
j_gene: TRBJ1-4
CDR3aa: CAGGIAARCPGSEKLFF
CDR3nt: TGTGCCGGTGGCATCGCCGCCCGATGTCCCGGGAGTGAGAAACTGTTTTTT

v_gene: TRBV5-8
d_gene: TRBD1
abundance: many
j_gene: TRBJ1-5
CDR3aa: CASSSRDRGSNQPQHF
CDR3nt: TGTGCCAGCAGCAGCCGGGACAGGGGTTCCAATCAGCCCCAGCATTTT

v_gene: TRBV5-6
d_gene: NA
abundance: many
j_gene: TRBJ1-2
CDR3aa: CASSLGVTKGYGYTF
CDR3nt: TGTGCCAGCAGCTTGGGGGTAACAAAGGGCTATGGCTACACCTTC

v_gene: TRBV7-9
d_gene: NA
abundance: NA
j_gene: TRBJ1-5
CDR3aa: CASSHSGLNQSQHF
CDR3nt: TGTGCCAGCAGCCATTCAGGGCTCAATCAGTCCCAGCATTTT

v_gene: TRBV18
d_gene: TRBD1
abundance: many
j_gene: TRBJ1-3
CDR3aa: CASSDTTGAGNTIYF
CDR3nt: TGTGCCAGCTCAGATACGACAGGGGCTGGAAACACCATATATTTT

v_gene: TRBV5-8
d_gene: TRBD2
abundance: many
j_gene: TRBJ2-1
CDR3aa: CASSPTSGLDNEQFF
CDR3nt: TGTGCCAGCAGCCCTACATCGGGACTAGACAATGAGCAGTTCTTC

v_gene: TRBV11-2
d_gene: TRBD2
abundance: many
j_gene: TRBJ2-5
CDR3aa: CASRKGRGVQETQYF
CDR3nt: TGTGCCAGCAGAAAAGGTCGGGGGGTTCAAGAGACCCAGTACTTC

v_gene: TRBV28
d_gene: NA
abundance: many
j_gene: TRBJ1-2
CDR3aa: CASSLWAVNYGYTF
CDR3nt: TGTGCCAGCAGTTTATGGGCCGTAAACTATGGCTACACCTTC

v_gene: TRBV20-1
d_gene: NA
abundance: few
j_gene: TRBJ1-2
CDR3aa: CSARGGLRNYGYTF
CDR3nt: TGCAGTGCTAGAGGGGGATTAAGGAACTATGGCTACACCTTC

v_gene: TRBV10-2
d_gene: NA
abundance: few
j_gene: TRBJ2-7
CDR3aa: CASKFGGEQYF
CDR3nt: TGCGCCAGCAAGTTTGGGGGCGAGCAGTACTTC

v_gene: TRBV28
d_gene: TRBD1
abundance: many
j_gene: TRBJ1-4
CDR3aa: CASSLSGGGETDEKLFF
CDR3nt: TGTGCCAGCAGTTTATCAGGGGGGGGCGAGACGGATGAAAAACTGTTTTTT

v_gene: TRBV20-1
d_gene: TRBD1
abundance: few
j_gene: TRBJ1-1
CDR3aa: CSAHKTGEWGMNTEAFF
CDR3nt: TGCAGTGCTCATAAAACAGGGGAATGGGGGATGAACACTGAAGCTTTCTTT

v_gene: TRBV12-3/TRBV12-4
d_gene: TRBD1
abundance: many
j_gene: TRBJ1-6
CDR3aa: CASSLAPGTVYNSPLHF
CDR3nt: TGTGCCAGCAGTTTAGCGCCCGGGACAGTCTATAATTCACCCCTCCACTTT